The 20 T cell receptor beta chains reported below all come from one sample, sequenced in a study of blood T cell repertoires in COVID-19. Method: immunoSEQ multiplex PCR; TCRdb's copy keeps in-frame clones and lacks some. The data contain 70,000 to 80,000 clones, 70% to 80% of them singletons. Sequencing was done on a sample of peripheral blood. These receptor sequences come from a human donor in a cohort sampled during active COVID-19.

This sequence joins TRBV7-2 and TRBJ1-3, with D perhaps TRBD1 (5 bases). Trimming took 8 bases from V and 1 from J, leaving 12 bases between them. Per the germline V gene, CDR1 is SGHTA and CDR2 is FQGNSA. CDR3 length: 14 amino acids. The CDR3 bases are TGTGCCAGCGGACGGTCAGGGTCTGGAAACACCATATATTTT. This gives the protein CASGRSGSGNTIYF. The full variable domain, with the rest looked up from reference TRBV7-2 and TRBJ1-3, is GAGVSQSPSNKVTEKGKDVELRCDPISGHTALYWYRQSLGQGLEFLIYFQGNSAPDKSGLPSDRFSAERTGGSVSTLTIQRTQQEDSAVYLCASGRSGSGNTIYFGEGSWLTVV.

The J gene is TRBJ2-5, the V gene TRBV7-2; 12 bases agree with TRBD2. CDR1 SGHTA and CDR2 FQGNSA come from the germline V gene. The trim removed 4 bases at V and 5 bases at J, leaving 8 bases unmatched. CDR3 length equals 16 residues. The CDR3 sequence: CASSYPGLAGQETQYF. The CDR3 DNA is TGTGCCAGCAGCTACCCGGGACTAGCGGGTCAGGAGACCCAGTACTTC.

This clone was seen a single time. This sequence joins TRBV30 and TRBJ1-1, with D possibly TRBD1 on 5 matching bases. Germline V lookup: CDR1 GTSNPN, CDR2 SVGIG (reference sequence). V lost 4 bases and J lost 1, with 10 bases in between. CDR3 length: 13 amino acids. This CDR3 is CAWNQGRNTEAFF. DNA of the CDR3: TGTGCCTGGAACCAGGGCAGGAACACTGAAGCTTTCTTT.

The chain carries TRBV6-5 and TRBJ1-1; D possibly corresponds to TRBD1 (5 bases). The CDR3 has 15 amino acids. Deletions cut 5 bases from V and 6 bases from J, with 19 bases between. CDR1 is MNHEY and CDR2 is SVGAGI in the germline V gene. CDR3 amino acids: CASSTPTAGVAEAFF. The CDR3 DNA is TGTGCCAGCAGTACCCCGACAGCCGGAGTAGCTGAAGCTTTCTTT.

This clone was recorded a few times. The chain couples TRBV30 to TRBJ2-1; 9 nucleotides align to TRBD2. The CDR3 is made up of 14 amino acids. The germline CDR1 and CDR2 sequences are GTSNPN and SVGIG (reference sequence). J was trimmed by 1 base and V by 4 bases; bases with no gene match: 2. The chain's CDR3 is CAWTSGISYNEQFF. The CDR3 nucleotides read TGTGCCTGGACTAGCGGGATATCCTACAATGAGCAGTTCTTC.

V usage is TRBV9 and J usage is TRBJ1-3; D ambiguous. The CDR3 is 15 amino acids. V was cut by 3 bases and J by 7 bases, with 17 bases left in between. Germline assignment: CDR1 SGDLS and CDR2 YYNGEE. The CDR3 nucleotides are TGTGCCAGCAGCGCAGGACCCAGCGGGCTGAACACCATATATTTT. Its translation: CASSAGPSGLNTIYF.

In DNA form, the CDR3 reads TGTGCCAGTAGTAACCCCCGGGGGGCGGGAGGGCCTGGTGGGGCCAACGTCCTGACTTTC. Its protein product is CASSNPRGAGGPGGANVLTF. This chain joins TRBV19 and TRBJ2-6, with 9 bases identical to TRBD2. V lost 4 bases, J lost 3 bases, and 16 bases stayed unmatched. There are 20 residues in the CDR3. Germline lookup yields CDR1 LNHDA and CDR2 SQIVND (reference sequence).

This clone was recorded a few times. V and J are TRBV11-3 and TRBJ2-3; D possibly corresponds to TRBD1 (7 bases). Trimming left V 6 bases short and J 0 bases short, with 13 bases between. Germline V gene lookup returns CDR1 SGHNT and CDR2 YENEEA. The CDR3 runs 15 residues. DNA of the CDR3: TGTGCCAGCAGTGGGGGGACAGCTAGCACAGATACGCAGTATTTT. Its protein product is CASSGGTASTDTQYF.

J is TRBJ2-5 and V is TRBV11-3; possible D gene TRBD2, 5 bases. The germline CDR1 and CDR2 sequences are SGHNT and YENEEA. V lost 2 bases, J lost 9 bases, and 10 bases lay in between. The CDR3 runs 12 residues. The CDR3 bases are TGTGCCAGCAGCTTACCCCGCGGGCCCCAGTACTTC. Its translation is CASSLPRGPQYF.

The chain joins TRBV11-2 to TRBJ2-3, with D possibly TRBD1 on 5 matching bases. With 5 bases removed from V and 2 bases from J, the gap between germline ends came to 14 bases. This CDR3 comprises 15 residues. Germline V lookup: CDR1 SGHAT, CDR2 FQNNGV. The CDR3 region is CASSKTVNPTDTQYF. DNA for the CDR3: TGTGCCAGCAGCAAGACAGTAAACCCCACAGATACGCAGTATTTT.

This clone was counted between two and nine times. The V and J genes are TRBV6-5 and TRBJ1-3, with TRBD1 matching 8 bases. J gave up 9 bases and V 0 bases, and 10 bases lay outside the gene matches. The CDR3 is 16 residues long. Looked up from germline, CDR1 is MNHEY and CDR2 is SVGAGI. CDR3 sequence (DNA): TGTGCCAGCAGTTACTCTAGGGACAGGTTTGATCCCACCATATATTTT. Translation gives CASSYSRDRFDPTIYF.

The chain uses TRBV5-1 and TRBJ1-2; 9 nucleotides agree with TRBD1. Germline V gene data show CDR1 as SGHRS and CDR2 as YFSETQ. CDR3 size: 13 residues. The junction had 4 bases not matched to a gene; V was cut back by 3 bases and J by 7 bases. In DNA, the CDR3 is TGCGCCAGCAGCTGGGGACAGGGCGGTGGCTACACCTTC. This gives the protein CASSWGQGGGYTF.

This chain links TRBV5-1 with TRBJ2-2; tentatively, D is TRBD1 (6 bases). V dropped 6 bases and J dropped 1 base, with 13 bases sitting between them. This CDR3 contains 15 residues. Germline CDR1 reads SGHRS; CDR2 reads YFSETQ. CDR3 nucleotide sequence: TGCGCCAGCACGGGCACAGGGCGGAACACCGGGGAGCTGTTTTTT. Amino acids: CASTGTGRNTGELFF.

The chain carries TRBV6-5 and TRBJ1-3; D is uncertain. Germline V CDR1 and CDR2: MNHEY, SVGAGI. The CDR3 length is 13 residues. V was pared by 8 bases and J by 4 bases, with 12 bases between. The CDR3 DNA reads TGTGCCAGCCACGAGGGTCGGGGAAACACCATATATTTT. Translation gives CASHEGRGNTIYF.

The chain uses TRBV10-3 and TRBJ2-7; D not resolved. The CDR3 is 11 residues long. V lost 0 bases to trimming and J lost 7 bases, with 4 bases between them. Germline assignment: CDR1 ENHRY and CDR2 SYGVKD. CDR3 nucleotides: TGTGCCATCAGTGAGTCGCGTGAGCAGTACGTC. Protein product: CAISESREQYV.

The rearrangement joins TRBV27 to TRBJ2-3; D remains unclear. Germline V CDR1 and CDR2: MNHEY, SMNVEV (reference sequence). The germline V and J ends were trimmed by 3 bases and 1 base, with 11 bases remaining between them. The CDR3 sequence is 15 residues long. The chain's CDR3 is CASSFRQRGTDTQYF. The CDR3 bases are TGTGCCAGCAGTTTCCGTCAACGGGGCACAGATACGCAGTATTTT.

The rearrangement joins TRBV28 to TRBJ2-7; 13 nucleotides agree with TRBD2. Looked up from germline, CDR1 is MDHEN and CDR2 is SYDVKM. This CDR3 region has 16 residues. Germline trimming cut 4 bases from V and 1 base from J; bases unmatched to any gene: 4. CDR3 sequence reads: CASSWGLAGTSYEQYF. CDR3 bases: TGTGCCAGCAGTTGGGGACTAGCGGGGACTTCCTACGAGCAGTACTTC.

The gene calls are TRBV4-3 and TRBJ1-1; 7 bases align to TRBD1. The CDR3 runs to 14 residues. Germline lookup yields CDR1 LGHNA and CDR2 YSLEER. V was clipped by 0 bases and J by 4 bases; unmatched bases: 2. The CDR3 DNA reads TGCGCCAGCAGCCAAGATTCAGGGGGCACTGAAGCTTTCTTT. Translation gives CASSQDSGGTEAFF.

The chain carries TRBV11-2 and TRBJ2-3, with D perhaps TRBD1 (6 bases). The CDR3 covers 14 residues. With 5 bases removed from V and 3 bases from J, the gap between germline ends came to 12 bases. Looked up from germline, CDR1 is SGHAT and CDR2 is FQNNGV. The CDR3 region is CASSIQGWTDTQYF. Written as DNA, the CDR3 is TGTGCCAGCAGCATACAGGGATGGACAGATACGCAGTATTTT. Full variable domain (remainder filled in from reference TRBV11-2 and TRBJ2-3): EAGVAQSPRYKIIEKRQSVAFWCNPISGHATLYWYQQILGQGPKLLIQFQNNGVVDDSQLPKDRFSAERLKGVDSTLKIQPAKLEDSAVYLCASSIQGWTDTQYFGPGTRLTVL.

The rearrangement links TRBV11-3 to TRBJ1-2; 9 bases align to TRBD1. CDR1 is SGHNT and CDR2 is YENEEA in the germline V gene. This CDR3 has 13 residues. Trimming at V came to 5 bases and at J to 8 bases, leaving 6 bases not matched to a gene. The DNA of the CDR3 is TGTGCCAGCAGCCTGGGACAGGGTGACGGCTACACCTTC. Its protein is CASSLGQGDGYTF.